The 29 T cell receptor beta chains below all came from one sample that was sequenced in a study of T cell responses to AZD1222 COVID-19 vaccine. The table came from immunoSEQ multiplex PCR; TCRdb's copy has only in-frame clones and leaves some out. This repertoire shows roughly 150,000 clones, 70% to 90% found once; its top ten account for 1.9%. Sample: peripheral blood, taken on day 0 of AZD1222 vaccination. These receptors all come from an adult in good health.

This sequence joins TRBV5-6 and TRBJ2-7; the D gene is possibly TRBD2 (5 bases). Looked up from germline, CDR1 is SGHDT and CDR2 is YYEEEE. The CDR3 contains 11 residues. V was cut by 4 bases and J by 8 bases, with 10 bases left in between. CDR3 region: CASSRETQQYF. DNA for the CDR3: TGTGCCAGCAGCCGGGAAACTCAGCAGTACTTC.

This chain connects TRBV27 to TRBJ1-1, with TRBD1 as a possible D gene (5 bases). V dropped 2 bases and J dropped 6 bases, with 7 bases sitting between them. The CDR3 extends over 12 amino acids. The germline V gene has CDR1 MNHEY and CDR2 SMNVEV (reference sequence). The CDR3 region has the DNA TGTGCCAGCAGTTTACGGGGGGCTGAAGCTTTCTTT. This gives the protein CASSLRGAEAFF.

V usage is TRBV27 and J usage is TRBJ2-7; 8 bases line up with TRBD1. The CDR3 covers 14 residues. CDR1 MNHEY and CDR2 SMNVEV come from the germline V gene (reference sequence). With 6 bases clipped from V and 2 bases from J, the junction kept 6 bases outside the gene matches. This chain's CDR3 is CASRAGGAAYEQYF. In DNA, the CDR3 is TGTGCCAGCAGAGCAGGGGGCGCAGCCTACGAGCAGTACTTC.

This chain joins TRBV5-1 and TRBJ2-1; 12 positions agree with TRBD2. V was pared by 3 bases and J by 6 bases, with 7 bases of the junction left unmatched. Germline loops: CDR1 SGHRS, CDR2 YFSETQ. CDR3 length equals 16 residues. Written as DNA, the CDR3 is TGCGCCAGCAGCTACCTTCTAGCGGGAGGGCCCAATGAGCAGTTCTTC. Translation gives CASSYLLAGGPNEQFF.

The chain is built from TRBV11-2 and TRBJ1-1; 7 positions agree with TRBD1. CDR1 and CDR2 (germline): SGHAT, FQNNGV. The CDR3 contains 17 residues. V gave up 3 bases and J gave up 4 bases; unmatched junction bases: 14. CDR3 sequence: CASSFDGRGHGLTEAFF. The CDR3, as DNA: TGTGCCAGCAGCTTCGATGGTAGGGGGCATGGTCTCACTGAAGCTTTCTTT.

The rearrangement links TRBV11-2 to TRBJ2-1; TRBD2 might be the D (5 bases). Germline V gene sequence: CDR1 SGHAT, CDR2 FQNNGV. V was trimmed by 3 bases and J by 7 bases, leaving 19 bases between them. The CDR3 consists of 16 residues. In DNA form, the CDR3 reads TGTGCCAGCAGCTTTTTACGGGTCGGGATGGGGAATGAGCAGTTCTTC. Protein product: CASSFLRVGMGNEQFF.

The CDR3 is CASSLALVQSYEQYF. CDR3 DNA: TGTGCCAGCAGCTTAGCGCTGGTACAGAGTTACGAGCAGTACTTC. The chain links TRBV7-2 to TRBJ2-7; no reliable D call. Germline CDR1 reads SGHTA; CDR2 reads FQGNSA. The V and J ends lost 0 bases and 4 bases respectively, with 13 bases between them. The CDR3 is made up of 15 amino acids.

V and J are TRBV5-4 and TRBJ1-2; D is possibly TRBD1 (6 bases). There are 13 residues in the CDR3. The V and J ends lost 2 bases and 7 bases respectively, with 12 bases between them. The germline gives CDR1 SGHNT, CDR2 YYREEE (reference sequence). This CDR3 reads CASSLQGTSGYTF. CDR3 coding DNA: TGTGCCAGCAGCTTACAGGGTACTAGTGGCTACACCTTC.

The CDR3 region has the DNA TGCGCCAGCAGCCAAGATCGCGCAGACGACTATGGCTACACCTTC. This codes for CASSQDRADDYGYTF. This chain connects TRBV4-1 to TRBJ1-2; no firm D call. CDR3 length equals 15 residues. Germline V lookup: CDR1 MGHRA, CDR2 YSYEKL. V gave up 0 bases and J gave up 3 bases, with 11 bases separating them.

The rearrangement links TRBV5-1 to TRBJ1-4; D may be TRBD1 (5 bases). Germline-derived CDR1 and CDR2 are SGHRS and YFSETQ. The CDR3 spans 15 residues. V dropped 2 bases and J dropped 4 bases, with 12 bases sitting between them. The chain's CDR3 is CASSFQGGNNEKLFF. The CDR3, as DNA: TGCGCCAGCAGCTTCCAGGGTGGAAATAATGAAAAACTGTTTTTT.

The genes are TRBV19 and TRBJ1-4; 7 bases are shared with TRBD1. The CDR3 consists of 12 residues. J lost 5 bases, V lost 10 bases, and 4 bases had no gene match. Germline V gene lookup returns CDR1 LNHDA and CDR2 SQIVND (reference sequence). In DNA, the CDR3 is TGTGCCACTAGGGGGCCCAATGAAAAACTGTTTTTT. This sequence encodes CATRGPNEKLFF.

The chain's CDR3 is CASSSQGDTQYF. DNA of the CDR3: TGTGCCAGCAGCTCACAGGGAGATACGCAGTATTTT. The J gene is TRBJ2-3, the V gene TRBV5-4; D is possibly TRBD1 (6 bases). CDR3 length: 12 amino acids. The V end lost 3 bases, the J end lost 5 bases, and 7 bases lay between the germline ends. The germline V gene has CDR1 SGHNT and CDR2 YYREEE (reference sequence).

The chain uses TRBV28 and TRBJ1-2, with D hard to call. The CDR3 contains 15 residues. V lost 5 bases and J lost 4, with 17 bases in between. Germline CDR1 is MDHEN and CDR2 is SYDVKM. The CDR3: CASSTTGPQSYGYTF. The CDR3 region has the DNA TGTGCCAGCAGTACTACCGGCCCGCAGAGCTATGGCTACACCTTC.

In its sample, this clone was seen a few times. CDR3 residues: CASSLESYSPLHF. The CDR3 DNA follows: TGTGCCAGCAGCTTAGAGTCTTATTCACCCCTCCACTTT. This rearrangement joins TRBV7-2 to TRBJ1-6; D not certain. The CDR3 runs to 13 residues. V lost 1 base and J 8 bases, leaving 6 bases between the germline ends. Germline V gene lookup returns CDR1 SGHTA and CDR2 FQGNSA.

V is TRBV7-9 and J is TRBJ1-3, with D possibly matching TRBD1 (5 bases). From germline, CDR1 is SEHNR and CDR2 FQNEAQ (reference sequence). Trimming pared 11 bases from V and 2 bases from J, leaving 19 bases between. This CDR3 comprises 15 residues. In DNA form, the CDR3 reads TGTGCCGAATCTGCAGGGAGTGTAGCTGGAAACACCATATATTTT. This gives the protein CAESAGSVAGNTIYF.

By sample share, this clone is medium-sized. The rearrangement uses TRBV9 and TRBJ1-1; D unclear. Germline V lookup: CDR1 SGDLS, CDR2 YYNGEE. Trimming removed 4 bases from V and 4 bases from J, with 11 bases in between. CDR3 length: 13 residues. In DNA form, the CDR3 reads TGTGCCAGCAGCCCCGAGGTGGGCACTGAAGCTTTCTTT. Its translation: CASSPEVGTEAFF.

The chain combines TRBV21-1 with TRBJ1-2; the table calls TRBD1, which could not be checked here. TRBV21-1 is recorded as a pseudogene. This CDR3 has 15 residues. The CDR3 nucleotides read TGTGCCAGTCACAACAGGGTTTCCGCTAACTATGGCTACACCTTC. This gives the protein CASHNRVSANYGYTF.

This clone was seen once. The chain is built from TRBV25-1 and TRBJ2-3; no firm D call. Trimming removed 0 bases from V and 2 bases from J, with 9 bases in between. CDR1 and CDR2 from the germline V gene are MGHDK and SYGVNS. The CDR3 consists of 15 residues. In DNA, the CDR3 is TGTGCCAGCAGTGAATATAAGTTTAACACAGATACGCAGTATTTT. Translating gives CASSEYKFNTDTQYF.

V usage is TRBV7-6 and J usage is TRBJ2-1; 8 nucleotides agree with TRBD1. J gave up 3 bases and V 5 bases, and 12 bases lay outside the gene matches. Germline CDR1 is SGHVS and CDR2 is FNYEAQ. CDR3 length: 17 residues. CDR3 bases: TGTGCCAGCAGCGGTCCAGGGGGCGACCCTTTCTACAATGAGCAGTTCTTC. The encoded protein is CASSGPGGDPFYNEQFF.

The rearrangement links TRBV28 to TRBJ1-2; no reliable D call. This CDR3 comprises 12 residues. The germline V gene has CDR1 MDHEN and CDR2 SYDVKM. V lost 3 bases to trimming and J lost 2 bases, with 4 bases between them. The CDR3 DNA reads TGTGCCAGCAGTTTTTCAAACTATGGCTACACCTTC. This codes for CASSFSNYGYTF.

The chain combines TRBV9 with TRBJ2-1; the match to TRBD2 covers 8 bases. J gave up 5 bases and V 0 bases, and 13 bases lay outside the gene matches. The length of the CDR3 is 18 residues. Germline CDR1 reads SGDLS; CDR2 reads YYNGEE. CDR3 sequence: CASSVAIVGGGKNNEQFF. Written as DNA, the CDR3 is TGTGCCAGCAGCGTAGCTATCGTCGGCGGGGGGAAAAACAATGAGCAGTTCTTC.

CDR3 sequence: CASSNLPGREAFF. In nucleotides, the CDR3 is TGTGCCAGCAGCAACCTACCGGGCCGTGAAGCTTTCTTT. The V call is TRBV5-6, the J call TRBJ1-1; D unclear. Germline CDR1 is SGHDT and CDR2 is YYEEEE. The CDR3 spans 13 residues. The V end lost 4 bases, the J end lost 7 bases, and 14 bases lay between the germline ends.

CDR3 sequence: CASSYSRTVTYEQYF. DNA of the CDR3: TGTGCCAGCAGTTACTCCCGGACAGTAACCTACGAGCAGTACTTC. The gene calls are TRBV6-2 or TRBV6-3 and TRBJ2-7, with D possibly TRBD1 on 6 matching bases. Trimming took off 0 bases at V and 2 bases at J, with 11 bases between the two ends. Germline V lookup: CDR1 MNHEY, CDR2 SVGEGT. The CDR3 totals 15 residues.

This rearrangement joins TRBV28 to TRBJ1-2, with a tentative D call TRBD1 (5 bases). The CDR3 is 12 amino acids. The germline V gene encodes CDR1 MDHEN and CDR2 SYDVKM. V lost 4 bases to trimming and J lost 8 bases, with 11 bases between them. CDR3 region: CASSSRVEGYTF. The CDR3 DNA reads TGTGCCAGCAGTTCCAGGGTGGAGGGCTACACCTTC.

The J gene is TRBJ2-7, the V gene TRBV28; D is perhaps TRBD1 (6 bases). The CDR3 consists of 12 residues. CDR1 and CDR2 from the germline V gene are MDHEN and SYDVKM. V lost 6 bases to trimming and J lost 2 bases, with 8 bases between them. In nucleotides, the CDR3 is TGTGCCAGCAGCACAGGGCCCTACGAGCAGTACTTC. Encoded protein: CASSTGPYEQYF.

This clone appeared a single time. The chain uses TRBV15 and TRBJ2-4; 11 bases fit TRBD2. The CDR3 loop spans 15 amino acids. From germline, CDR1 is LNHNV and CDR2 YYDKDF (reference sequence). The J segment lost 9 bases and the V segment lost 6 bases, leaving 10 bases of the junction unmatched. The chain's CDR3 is CATSPASGRSGIQYF. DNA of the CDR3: TGTGCCACCAGTCCGGCTAGCGGGAGGTCAGGCATTCAGTACTTC.

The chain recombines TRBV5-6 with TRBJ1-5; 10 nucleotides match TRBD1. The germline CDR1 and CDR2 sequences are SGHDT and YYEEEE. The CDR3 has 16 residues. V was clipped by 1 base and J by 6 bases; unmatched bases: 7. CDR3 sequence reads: CASSLFRQGAGQPQHF. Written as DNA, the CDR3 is TGTGCCAGCAGCTTGTTTCGACAGGGGGCAGGTCAGCCCCAGCATTTT.

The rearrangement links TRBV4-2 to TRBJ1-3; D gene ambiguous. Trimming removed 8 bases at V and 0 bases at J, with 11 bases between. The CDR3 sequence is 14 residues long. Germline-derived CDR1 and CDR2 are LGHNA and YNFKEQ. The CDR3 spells CASRVLSSGNTIYF. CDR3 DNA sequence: TGTGCCAGCCGGGTCCTTAGCTCTGGAAACACCATATATTTT.

Here the CDR3 reads CASSAGSSSYNEQFF. The CDR3 DNA reads TGTGCCAGCAGCGCGGGGTCAAGCTCCTACAATGAGCAGTTCTTC. V usage is TRBV5-8 and J usage is TRBJ2-1, with TRBD2 as a possible D gene (6 bases). CDR1 and CDR2 from the germline V gene are SGHTS and YDEGEE. With 4 bases removed from V and 0 bases from J, the gap between germline ends came to 11 bases. The CDR3 has 15 residues.